This T cell receptor beta chain was observed in a study of control samples from healthy donors and cancer patients. The CDR3 length is 16 residues. The V segment lost 0 bases and the J segment 1 base; nucleotides outside the gene matches: 3. Germline lookup yields CDR1 MGHRA and CDR2 YSYEKL. TCRdb's copy holds only in-frame clones and misses some; the assay was immunoSEQ multiplex PCR. The sample contains over 200,000 clones, around 80% of which appear only once. The rearrangement uses TRBV4-1 and TRBJ1-2, with 9 bases lining up with TRBD1. The sequenced sample consisted of PBMCs. The TCR sequence derives from a woman aged 60-70 years with lung cancer. The CDR3 region is CASSQDGGQGNYGYTF. DNA of the CDR3: TGCGCCAGCAGCCAAGACGGGGGACAGGGTAACTATGGCTACACCTTC.